This TCR beta chain came from a study of OX40 agonist ivuxolimab in advanced cancers. Background on the study: The mean age was approximately 60 years, ranging from 23 to 79, with approximately 83% of participants male. Three patients responded partially, comprising one with hepatocellular carcinoma and two with cutaneous melanoma.

Regarding the study as a whole: With doses of 0.1 to 3.0 mg/kg, CD4+ and CD8+ blood T cells had undergone clonal expansion by week 6. Partial responders treated at 0.1-3.0 mg/kg exhibited clonal expansion among the lowest measured.

Data came from immunoSEQ multiplex PCR; TCRdb stores just in-frame clones and leaves some out. The profile shows 90,000 to 150,000 clones, over 75% of them singletons. Trimming removed 0 bases from V and 3 bases from J; junction bases left unmatched: 7. This CDR3 region has 17 residues. Germline V CDR1 and CDR2: LGHNA, YSLEER. Of note for this clone: Its antigen is unknown.

The chain has TRBV4-3 and TRBJ2-2; 7 bases are shared with TRBD1. The clonotype originates from an adult with an advanced solid tumor such as melanoma, head and neck, liver or kidney cancer. The sequencing here drew on CD4+ or CD8+ T cells sorted from blood, taken in a trial of the OX40 agonist ivuxolimab. The CDR3 protein is CASSQETGPFYTGELFF. CDR3 sequence (DNA): TGCGCCAGCAGCCAAGAGACAGGGCCCTTCTACACCGGGGAGCTGTTTTTT.